The clone carrying this T cell receptor beta chain was seen a handful of times. The sample belongs to a study of identical twins. Template switching added a universal primer binding site, and final cDNA carried unique molecular identifiers. TCRdb passed the 5' RACE reads through MiXCR, listing each CDR3 protein once. The table has hundreds of thousands of distinct CDR3 sequences, approximately 7.9% seen once; the top ten hold over 5%. Germline V CDR1 and CDR2: LNHDA, SQIVND (reference sequence). The V and J ends lost 5 bases and 8 bases respectively, with 18 bases between them. This CDR3 spans 14 amino acids. These data were also filed under a second study, of yellow fever vaccine responses in identical twins.

The clonotype was recovered from a woman aged 18-30 years in good health. The V call is TRBV19, the J call TRBJ1-2; D remains ambiguous. Specimen: CD8+ T cells sorted from blood. Here the CDR3 reads CASSAPGSERGYTF. DNA for the CDR3: TGTGCCAGTAGTGCCCCTGGGTCGGAAAGGGGCTACACCTTC. The variable domain in full, completed from reference TRBV19 and TRBJ1-2, reads DGGITQSPKYLFRKEGQNVTLSCEQNLNHDAMYWYRQDPGQGLRLIYYSQIVNDFQKGDIAEGYSVSREKKESFPLTVTSAQKNPTAFYLCASSAPGSERGYTFGSGTRLTVV.